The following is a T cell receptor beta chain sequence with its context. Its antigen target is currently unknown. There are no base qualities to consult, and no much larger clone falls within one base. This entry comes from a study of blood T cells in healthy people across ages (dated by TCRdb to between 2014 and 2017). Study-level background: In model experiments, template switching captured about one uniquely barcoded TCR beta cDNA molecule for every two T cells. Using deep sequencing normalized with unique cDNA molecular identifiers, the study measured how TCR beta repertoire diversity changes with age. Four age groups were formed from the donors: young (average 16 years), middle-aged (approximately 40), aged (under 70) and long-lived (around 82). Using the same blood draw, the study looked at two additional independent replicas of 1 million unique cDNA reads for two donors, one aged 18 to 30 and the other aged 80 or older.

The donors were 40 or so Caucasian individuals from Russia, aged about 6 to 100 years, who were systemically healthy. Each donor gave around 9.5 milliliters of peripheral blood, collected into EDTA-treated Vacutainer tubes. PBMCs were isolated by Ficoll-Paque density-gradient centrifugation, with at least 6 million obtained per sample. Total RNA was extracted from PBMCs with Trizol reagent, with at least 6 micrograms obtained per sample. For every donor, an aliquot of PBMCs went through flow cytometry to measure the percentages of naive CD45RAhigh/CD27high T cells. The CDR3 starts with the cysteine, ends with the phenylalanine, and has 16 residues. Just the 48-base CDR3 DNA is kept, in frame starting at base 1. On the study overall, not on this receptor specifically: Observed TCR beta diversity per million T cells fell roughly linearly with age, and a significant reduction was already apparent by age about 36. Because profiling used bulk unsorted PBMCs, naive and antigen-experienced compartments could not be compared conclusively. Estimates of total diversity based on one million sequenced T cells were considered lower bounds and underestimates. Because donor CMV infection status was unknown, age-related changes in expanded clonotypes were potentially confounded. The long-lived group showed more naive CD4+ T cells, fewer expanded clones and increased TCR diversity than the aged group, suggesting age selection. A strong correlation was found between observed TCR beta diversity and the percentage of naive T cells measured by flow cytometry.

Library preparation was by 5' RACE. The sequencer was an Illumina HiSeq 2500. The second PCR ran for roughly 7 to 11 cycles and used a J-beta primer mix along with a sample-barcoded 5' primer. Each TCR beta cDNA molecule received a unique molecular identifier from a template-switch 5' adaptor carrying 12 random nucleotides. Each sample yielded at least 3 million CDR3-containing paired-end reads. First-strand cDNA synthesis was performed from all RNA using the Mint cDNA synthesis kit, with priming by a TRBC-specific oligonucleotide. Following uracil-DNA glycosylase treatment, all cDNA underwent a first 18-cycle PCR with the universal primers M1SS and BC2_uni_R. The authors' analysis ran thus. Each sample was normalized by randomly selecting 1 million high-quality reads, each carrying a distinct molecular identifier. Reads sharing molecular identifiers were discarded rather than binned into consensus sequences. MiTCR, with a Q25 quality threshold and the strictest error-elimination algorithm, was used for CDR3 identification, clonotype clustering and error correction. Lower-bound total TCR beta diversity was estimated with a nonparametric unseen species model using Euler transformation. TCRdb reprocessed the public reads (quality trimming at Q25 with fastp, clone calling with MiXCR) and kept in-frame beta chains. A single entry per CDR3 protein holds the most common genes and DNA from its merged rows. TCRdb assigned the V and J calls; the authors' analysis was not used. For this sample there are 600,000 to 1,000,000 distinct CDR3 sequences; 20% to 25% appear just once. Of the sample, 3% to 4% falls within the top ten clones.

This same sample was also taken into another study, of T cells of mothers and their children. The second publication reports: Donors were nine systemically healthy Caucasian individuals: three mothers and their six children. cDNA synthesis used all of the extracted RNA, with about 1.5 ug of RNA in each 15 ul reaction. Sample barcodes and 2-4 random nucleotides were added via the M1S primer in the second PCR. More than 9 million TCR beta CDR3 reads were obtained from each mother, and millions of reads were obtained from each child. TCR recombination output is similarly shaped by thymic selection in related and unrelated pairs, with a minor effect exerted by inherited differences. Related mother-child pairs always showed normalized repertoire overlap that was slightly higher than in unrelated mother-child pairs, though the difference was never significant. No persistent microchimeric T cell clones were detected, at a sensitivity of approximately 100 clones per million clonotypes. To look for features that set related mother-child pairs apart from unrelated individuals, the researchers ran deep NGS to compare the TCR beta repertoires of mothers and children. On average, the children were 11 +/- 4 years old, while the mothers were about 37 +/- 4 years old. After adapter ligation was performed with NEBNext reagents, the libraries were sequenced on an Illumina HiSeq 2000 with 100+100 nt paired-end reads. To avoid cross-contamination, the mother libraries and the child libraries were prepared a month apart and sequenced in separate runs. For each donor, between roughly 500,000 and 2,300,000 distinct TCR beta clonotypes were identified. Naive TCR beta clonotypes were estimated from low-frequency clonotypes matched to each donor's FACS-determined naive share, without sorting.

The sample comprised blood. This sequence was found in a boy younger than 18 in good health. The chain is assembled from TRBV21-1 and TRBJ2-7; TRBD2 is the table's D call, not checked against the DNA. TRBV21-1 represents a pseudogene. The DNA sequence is TGTGCCAGCAGCAAACCATACCCTCTGAAAACCTACGAGCAGTACTTC. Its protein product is CASSKPYPLKTYEQYF.